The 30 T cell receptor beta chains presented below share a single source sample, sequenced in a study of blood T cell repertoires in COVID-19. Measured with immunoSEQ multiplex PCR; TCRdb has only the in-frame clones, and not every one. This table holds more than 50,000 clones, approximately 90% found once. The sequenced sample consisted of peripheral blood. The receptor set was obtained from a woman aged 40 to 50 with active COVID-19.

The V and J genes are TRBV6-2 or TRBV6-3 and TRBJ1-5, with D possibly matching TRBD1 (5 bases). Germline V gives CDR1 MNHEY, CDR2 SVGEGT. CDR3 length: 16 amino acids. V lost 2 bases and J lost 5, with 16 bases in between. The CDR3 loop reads CASSYGTGVGDQPQHF. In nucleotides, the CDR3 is TGTGCCAGCAGTTACGGAACGGGGGTCGGCGATCAGCCCCAGCATTTT.

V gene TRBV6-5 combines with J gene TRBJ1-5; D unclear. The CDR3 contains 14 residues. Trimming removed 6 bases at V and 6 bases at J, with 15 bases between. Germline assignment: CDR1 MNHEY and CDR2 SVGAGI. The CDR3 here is CASSLGSFGQPQHF. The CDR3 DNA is TGTGCCAGCAGCCTGGGCTCTTTCGGTCAGCCCCAGCATTTT.

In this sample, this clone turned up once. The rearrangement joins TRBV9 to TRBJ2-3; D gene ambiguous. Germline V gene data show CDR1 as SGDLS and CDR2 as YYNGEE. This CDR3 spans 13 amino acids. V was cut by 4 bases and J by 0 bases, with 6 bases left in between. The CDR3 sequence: CASSISSTDTQYF. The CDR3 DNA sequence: TGTGCCAGCAGCATTTCTAGCACAGATACGCAGTATTTT.

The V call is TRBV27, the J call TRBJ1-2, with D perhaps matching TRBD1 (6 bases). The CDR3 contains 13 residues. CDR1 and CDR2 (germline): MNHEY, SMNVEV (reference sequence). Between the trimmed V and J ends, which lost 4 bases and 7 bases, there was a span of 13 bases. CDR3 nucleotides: TGTGCCAGCAGTTCGCAGGGGTGGAGTGGCTACACCTTC. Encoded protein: CASSSQGWSGYTF.

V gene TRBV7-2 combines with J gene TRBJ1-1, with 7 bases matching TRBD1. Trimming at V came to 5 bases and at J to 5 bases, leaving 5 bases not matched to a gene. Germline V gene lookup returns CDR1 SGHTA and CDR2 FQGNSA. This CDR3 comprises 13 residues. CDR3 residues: CASSRQGGTEAFF. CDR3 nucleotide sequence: TGTGCCAGCAGCCGACAGGGTGGTACTGAAGCTTTCTTT.

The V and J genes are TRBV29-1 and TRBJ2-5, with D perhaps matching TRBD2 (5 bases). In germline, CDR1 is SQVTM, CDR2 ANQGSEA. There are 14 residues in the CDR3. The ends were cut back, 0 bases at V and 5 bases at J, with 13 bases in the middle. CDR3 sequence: CSVEDRRLPETQYF. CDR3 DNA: TGCAGCGTTGAAGATAGGAGGCTGCCCGAGACCCAGTACTTC.

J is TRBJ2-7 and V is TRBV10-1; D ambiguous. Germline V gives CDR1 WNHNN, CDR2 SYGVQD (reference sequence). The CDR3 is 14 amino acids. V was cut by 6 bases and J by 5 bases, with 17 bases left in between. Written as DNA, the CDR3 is TGCGCCAGCAGCCCGGGTGGAGCCCGGAACGAGCAGTACTTC. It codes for CASSPGGARNEQYF.

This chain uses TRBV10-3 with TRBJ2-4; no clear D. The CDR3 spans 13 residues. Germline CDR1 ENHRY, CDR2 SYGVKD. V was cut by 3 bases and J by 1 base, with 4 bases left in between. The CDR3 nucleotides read TGTGCCATCAGTGAACAGGCCAAAAACATTCAGTACTTC. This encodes CAISEQAKNIQYF.

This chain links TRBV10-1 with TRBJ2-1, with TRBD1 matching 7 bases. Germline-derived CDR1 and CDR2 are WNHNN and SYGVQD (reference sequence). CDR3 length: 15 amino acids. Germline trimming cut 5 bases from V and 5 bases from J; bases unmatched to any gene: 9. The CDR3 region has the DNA TGCGCCAGCAGTCCAGGGGGACAGAAGCACAATGAGCAGTTCTTC. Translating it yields CASSPGGQKHNEQFF.

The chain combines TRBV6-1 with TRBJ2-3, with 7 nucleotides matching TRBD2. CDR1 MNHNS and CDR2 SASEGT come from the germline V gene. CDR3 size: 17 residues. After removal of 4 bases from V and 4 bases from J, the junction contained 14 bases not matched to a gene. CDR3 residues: CASSAGLVGMASDTQYF. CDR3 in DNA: TGTGCCAGCAGTGCCGGACTAGTAGGTATGGCTTCAGATACGCAGTATTTT.

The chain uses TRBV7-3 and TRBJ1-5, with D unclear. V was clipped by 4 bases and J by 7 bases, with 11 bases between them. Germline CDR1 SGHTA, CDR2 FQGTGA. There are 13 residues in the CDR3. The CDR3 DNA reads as TGTGCCAGCAGCTCAATCCCAGGCCAGCCCCAGCATTTT. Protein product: CASSSIPGQPQHF.

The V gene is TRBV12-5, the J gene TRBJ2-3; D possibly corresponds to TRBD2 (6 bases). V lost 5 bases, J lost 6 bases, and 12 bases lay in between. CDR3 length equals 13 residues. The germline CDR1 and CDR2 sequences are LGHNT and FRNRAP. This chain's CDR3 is CASGPWDFDTQYF. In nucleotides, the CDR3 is TGTGCTAGTGGTCCCTGGGACTTTGATACGCAGTATTTT.

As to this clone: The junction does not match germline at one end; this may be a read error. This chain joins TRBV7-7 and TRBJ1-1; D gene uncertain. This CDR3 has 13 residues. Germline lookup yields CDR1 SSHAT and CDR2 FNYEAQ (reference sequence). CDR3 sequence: CASSFGLNTEAFF. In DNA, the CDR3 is TGTGCTAGCAGCTTCGGGTTGAACACTGAAGCTTTCTTT. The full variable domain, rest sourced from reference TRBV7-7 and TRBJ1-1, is GAGVSQSPRYKVTKRGQDVTLRCDPISSHATLYWYQQALGQGPEFLTYFNYEAQPDKSGLPSDRFSAERPEGSISTLTIQRTEQRDSAMYRCASSFGLNTEAFFGQGTRLTVV.

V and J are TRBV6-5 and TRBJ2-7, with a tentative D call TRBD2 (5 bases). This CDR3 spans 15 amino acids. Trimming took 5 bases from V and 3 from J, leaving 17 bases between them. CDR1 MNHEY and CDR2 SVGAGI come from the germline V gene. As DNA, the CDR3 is TGTGCCAGCAGTCGTTCGAGGGTAAGAGGCTACGAGCAGTACTTC. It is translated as CASSRSRVRGYEQYF.

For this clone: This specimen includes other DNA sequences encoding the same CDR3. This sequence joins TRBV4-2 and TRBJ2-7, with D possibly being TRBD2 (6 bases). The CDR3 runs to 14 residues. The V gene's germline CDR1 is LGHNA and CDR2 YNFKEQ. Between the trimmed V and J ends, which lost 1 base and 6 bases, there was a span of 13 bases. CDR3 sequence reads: CASSQGVSGGEQYF. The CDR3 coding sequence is TGTGCCAGCAGCCAAGGTGTCTCCGGGGGCGAGCAGTACTTC.

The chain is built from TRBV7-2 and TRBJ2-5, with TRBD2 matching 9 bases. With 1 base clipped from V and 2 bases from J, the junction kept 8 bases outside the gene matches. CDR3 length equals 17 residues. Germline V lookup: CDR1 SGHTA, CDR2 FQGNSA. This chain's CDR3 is CASSLGVLAGFQETQYF. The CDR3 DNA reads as TGTGCCAGCAGCTTAGGGGTTCTAGCGGGGTTTCAAGAGACCCAGTACTTC.

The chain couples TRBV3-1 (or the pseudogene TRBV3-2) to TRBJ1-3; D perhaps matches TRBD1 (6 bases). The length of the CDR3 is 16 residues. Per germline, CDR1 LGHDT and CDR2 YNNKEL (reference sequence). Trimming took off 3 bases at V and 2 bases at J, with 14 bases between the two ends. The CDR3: CASSQAINRAGNTIYF. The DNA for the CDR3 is TGTGCCAGCAGCCAGGCCATAAACAGGGCTGGAAACACCATATATTTT.

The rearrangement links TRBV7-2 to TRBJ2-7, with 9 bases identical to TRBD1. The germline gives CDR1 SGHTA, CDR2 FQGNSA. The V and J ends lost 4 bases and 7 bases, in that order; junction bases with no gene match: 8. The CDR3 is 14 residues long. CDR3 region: CASSSRTGAGEQYF. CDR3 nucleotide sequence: TGTGCCAGCAGCTCCCGGACAGGGGCGGGGGAGCAGTACTTC.

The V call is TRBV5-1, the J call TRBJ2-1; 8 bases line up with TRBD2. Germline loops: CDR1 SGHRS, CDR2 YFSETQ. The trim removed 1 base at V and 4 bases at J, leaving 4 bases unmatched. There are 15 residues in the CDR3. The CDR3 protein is CASSLLTGGYNEQFF. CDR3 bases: TGCGCCAGCAGCTTGCTTACGGGGGGGTACAATGAGCAGTTCTTC.

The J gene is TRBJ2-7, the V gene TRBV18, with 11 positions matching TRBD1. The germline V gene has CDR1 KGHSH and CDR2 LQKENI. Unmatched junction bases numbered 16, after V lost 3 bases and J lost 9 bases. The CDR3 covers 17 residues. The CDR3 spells CASSPAEGLGQGGVQYF. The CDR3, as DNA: TGTGCCAGCTCACCCGCAGAAGGTCTGGGACAGGGGGGGGTGCAGTACTTC.

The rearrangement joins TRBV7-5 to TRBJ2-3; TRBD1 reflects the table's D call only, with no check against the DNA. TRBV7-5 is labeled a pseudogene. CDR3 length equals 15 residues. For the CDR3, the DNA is TGTGCCAGAAACCAAGACCGACAGGGTAGGGATACGCAGTATTTT. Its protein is CARNQDRQGRDTQYF.

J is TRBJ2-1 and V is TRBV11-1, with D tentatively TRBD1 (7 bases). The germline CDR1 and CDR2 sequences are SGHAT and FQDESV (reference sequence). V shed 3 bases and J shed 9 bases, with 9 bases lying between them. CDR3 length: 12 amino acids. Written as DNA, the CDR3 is TGTGCCAGCAGCTTTCAGGGGGGTGAGCAGTTCTTC. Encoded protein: CASSFQGGEQFF. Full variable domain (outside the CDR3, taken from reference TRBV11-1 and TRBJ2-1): EAEVAQSPRYKITEKSQAVAFWCDPISGHATLYWYRQILGQGPELLVQFQDESVVDDSQLPKDRFSAERLKGVDSTLKIQPAELGDSAMYLCASSFQGGEQFFGPGTRLTVL.

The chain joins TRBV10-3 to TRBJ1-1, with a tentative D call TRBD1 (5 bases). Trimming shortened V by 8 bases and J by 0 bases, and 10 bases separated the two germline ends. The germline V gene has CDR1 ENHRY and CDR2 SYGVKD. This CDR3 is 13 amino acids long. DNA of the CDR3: TGTGCCATCGTCGACAGCTTGAACACTGAAGCTTTCTTT. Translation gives CAIVDSLNTEAFF.

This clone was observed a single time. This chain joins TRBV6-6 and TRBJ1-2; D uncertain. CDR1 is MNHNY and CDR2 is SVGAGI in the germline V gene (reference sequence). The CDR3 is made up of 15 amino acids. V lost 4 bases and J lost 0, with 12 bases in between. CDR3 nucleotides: TGTGCCAGCAGTTCACCGGGAGAAACTAACTATGGCTACACCTTC. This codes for CASSSPGETNYGYTF.

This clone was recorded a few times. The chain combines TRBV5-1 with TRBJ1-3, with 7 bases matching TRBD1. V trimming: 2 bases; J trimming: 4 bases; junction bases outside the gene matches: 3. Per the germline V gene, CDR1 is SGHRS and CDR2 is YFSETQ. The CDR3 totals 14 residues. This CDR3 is CASSFGTAGNTIYF. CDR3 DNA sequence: TGCGCCAGCAGCTTCGGGACAGCAGGAAACACCATATATTTT.

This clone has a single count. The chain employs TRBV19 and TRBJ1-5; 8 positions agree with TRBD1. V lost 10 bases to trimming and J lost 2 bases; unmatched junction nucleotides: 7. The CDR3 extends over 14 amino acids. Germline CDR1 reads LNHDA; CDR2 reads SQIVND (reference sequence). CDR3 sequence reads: CATKTGVGNQPQHF. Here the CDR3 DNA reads TGTGCCACCAAGACAGGGGTGGGCAATCAGCCCCAGCATTTT.

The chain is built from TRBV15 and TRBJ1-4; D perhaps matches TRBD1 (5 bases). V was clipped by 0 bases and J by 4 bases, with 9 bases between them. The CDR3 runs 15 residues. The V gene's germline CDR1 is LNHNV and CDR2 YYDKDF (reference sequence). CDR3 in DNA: TGTGCCACCAGCAGAGATCCAGGGTATAATGAAAAACTGTTTTTT. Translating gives CATSRDPGYNEKLFF. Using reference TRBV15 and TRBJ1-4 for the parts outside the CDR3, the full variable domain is DAMVIQNPRYQVTQFGKPVTLSCSQTLNHNVMYWYQQKSSQAPKLLFHYYDKDFNNEADTPDNFQSRRPNTSFCFLDIRSPGLGDTAMYLCATSRDPGYNEKLFFGSGTQLSVL.

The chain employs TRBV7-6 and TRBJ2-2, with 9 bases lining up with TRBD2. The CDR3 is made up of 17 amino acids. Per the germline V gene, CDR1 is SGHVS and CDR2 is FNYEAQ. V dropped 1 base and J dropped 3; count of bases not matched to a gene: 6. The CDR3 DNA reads TGTGCCAGCAGCTTAGAGGCTAGCGGGGCCTACACCGGGGAGCTGTTTTTT. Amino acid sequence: CASSLEASGAYTGELFF.

The CDR3 nucleotides are TGTGCCAGCTCACCATCCAGCGCTTTAATAGAGACCCAGTACTTC. Its protein product is CASSPSSALIETQYF. This chain connects TRBV18 to TRBJ2-5; no clear D gene. Germline CDR1 is KGHSH and CDR2 is LQKENI. V shed 2 bases and J shed 4 bases, with 14 bases lying between them. The CDR3 runs 15 residues.

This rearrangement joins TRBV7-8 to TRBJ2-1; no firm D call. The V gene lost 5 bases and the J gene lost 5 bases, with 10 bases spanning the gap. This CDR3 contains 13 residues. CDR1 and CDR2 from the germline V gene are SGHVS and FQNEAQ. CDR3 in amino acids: CASSMGLNNEQFF. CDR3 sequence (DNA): TGTGCCAGCAGCATGGGCCTCAACAATGAGCAGTTCTTC.